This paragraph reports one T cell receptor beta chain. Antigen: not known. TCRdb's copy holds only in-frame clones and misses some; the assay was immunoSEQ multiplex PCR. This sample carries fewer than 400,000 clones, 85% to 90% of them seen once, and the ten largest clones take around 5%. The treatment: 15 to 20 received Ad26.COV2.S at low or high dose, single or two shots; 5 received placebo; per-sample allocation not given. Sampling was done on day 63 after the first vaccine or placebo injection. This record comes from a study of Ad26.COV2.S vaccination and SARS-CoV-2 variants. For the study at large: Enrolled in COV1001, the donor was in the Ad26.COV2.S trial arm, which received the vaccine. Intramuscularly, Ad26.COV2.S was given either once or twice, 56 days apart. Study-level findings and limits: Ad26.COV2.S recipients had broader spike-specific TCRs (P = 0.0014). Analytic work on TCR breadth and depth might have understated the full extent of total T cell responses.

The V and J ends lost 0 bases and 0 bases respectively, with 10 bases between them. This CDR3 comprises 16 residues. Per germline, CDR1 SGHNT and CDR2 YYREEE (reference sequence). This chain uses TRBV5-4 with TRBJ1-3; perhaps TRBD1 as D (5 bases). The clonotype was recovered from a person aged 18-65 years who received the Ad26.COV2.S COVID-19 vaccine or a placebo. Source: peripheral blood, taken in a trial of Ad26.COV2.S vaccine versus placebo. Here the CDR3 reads CASSLGGANSGNTIYF. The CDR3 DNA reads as TGTGCCAGCAGCTTGGGTGGGGCCAACTCTGGAAACACCATATATTTT.